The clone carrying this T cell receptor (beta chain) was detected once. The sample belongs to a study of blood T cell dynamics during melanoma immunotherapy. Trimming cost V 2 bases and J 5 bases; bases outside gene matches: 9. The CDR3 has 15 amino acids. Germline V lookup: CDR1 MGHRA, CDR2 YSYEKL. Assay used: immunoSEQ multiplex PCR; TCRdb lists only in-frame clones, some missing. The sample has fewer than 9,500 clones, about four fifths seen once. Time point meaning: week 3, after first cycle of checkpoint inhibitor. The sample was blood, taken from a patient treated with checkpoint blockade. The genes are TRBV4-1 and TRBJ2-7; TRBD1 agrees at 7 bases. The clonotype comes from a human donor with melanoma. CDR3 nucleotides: TGCGCCAGCAGCCAATACGACAGGGAGTCAAACGAGCAGTACTTC. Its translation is CASSQYDRESNEQYF.